This TCR beta chain derives from a study of response to subunit inactivated influenza vaccine. Findings of the study overall: Few new T cells, the authors suggested, are recruited by each seasonal influenza vaccination.

About this clonotype itself: Its antigen is unknown.

In TCRdb, the RT-PCR reads were re-called with MiXCR into one record per CDR3 protein. Of about 780,000 distinct CDR3 sequences in the sample, around a sixth were seen once. The sequence was collected from a man aged 50-60 years who received an inactivated influenza vaccine. The specimen was PBMCs from blood, collected 5 days after vaccination.

The CDR3 spells CSARETGGVTEAFF. The CDR3 nucleotides read TGCAGTGCTAGAGAGACAGGGGGCGTCACTGAAGCTTTCTTT. The chain joins TRBV20-1 to TRBJ1-1; 10 bases map to TRBD1. V shed 0 bases, J shed 4 bases, and the junction held 2 bases outside the gene matches. The CDR3 totals 14 residues. CDR1 DFQATT and CDR2 SNEGSKA come from the germline V gene (reference sequence).